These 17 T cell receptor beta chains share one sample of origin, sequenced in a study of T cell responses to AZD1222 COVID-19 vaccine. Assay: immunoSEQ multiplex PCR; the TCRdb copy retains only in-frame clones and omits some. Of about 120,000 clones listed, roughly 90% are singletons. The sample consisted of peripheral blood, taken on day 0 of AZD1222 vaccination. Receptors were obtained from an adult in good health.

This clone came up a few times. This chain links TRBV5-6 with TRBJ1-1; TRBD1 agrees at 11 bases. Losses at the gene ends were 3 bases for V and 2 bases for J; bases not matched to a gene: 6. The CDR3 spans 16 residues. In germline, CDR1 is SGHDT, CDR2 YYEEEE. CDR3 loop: CASSSAWTGGNTEAFF. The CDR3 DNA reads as TGTGCCAGCAGCTCGGCATGGACAGGGGGCAACACTGAAGCTTTCTTT.

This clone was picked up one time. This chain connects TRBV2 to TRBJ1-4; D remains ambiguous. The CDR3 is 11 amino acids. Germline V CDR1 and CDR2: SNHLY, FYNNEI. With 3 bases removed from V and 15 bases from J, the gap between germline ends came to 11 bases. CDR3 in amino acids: CASSEAGLLFF. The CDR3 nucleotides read TGTGCCAGCAGTGAGGCCGGGCTCTTGTTTTTT.

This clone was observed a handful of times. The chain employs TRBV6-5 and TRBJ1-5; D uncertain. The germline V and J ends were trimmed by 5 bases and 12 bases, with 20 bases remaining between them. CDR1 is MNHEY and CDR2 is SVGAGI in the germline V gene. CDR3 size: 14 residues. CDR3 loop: CASSPFGLQALQHF. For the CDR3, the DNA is TGTGCCAGCAGTCCGTTTGGCCTCCAGGCACTCCAGCATTTT.

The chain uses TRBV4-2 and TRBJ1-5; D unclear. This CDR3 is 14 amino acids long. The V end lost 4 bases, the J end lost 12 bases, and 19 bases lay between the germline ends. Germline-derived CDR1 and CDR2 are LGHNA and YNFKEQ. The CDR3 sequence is CASSLERREKLQHF. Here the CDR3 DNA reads TGTGCCAGCAGCCTCGAGAGGAGGGAAAAGCTCCAGCATTTT.

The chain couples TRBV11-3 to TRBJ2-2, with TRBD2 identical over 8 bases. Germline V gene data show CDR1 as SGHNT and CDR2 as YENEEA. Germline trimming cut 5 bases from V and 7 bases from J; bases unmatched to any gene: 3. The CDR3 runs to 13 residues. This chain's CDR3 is CASSPAGVGELFF. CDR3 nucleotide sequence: TGTGCCAGCAGCCCAGCGGGGGTCGGGGAGCTGTTTTTT. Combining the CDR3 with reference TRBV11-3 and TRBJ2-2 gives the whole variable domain EAGVVQSPRYKIIEKKQPVAFWCNPISGHNTLYWYLQNLGQGPELLIRYENEEAVDDSQLPKDRFSAERLKGVDSTLKIQPAELGDSAVYLCASSPAGVGELFFGEGSRLTVL.

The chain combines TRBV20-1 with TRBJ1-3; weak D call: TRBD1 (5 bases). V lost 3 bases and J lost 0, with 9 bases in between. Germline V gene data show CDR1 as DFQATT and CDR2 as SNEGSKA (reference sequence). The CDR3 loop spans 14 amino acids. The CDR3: CSASEDNSGNTIYF. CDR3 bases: TGCAGTGCTAGTGAGGACAACTCTGGAAACACCATATATTTT.

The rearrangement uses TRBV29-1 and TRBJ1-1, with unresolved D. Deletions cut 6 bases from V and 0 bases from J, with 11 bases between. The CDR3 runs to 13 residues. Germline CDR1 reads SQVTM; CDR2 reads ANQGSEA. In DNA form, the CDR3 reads TGCAGCGTCCCACGTGCGATGAACACTGAAGCTTTCTTT. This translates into CSVPRAMNTEAFF.

The CDR3 here is CASSLSGTGMNTEAFF. CDR3 coding DNA: TGTGCCAGCAGTTTATCCGGGACAGGGATGAACACTGAAGCTTTCTTT. This sequence joins TRBV27 and TRBJ1-1, with 9 bases lining up with TRBD1. The CDR3 has 16 amino acids. Germline V gives CDR1 MNHEY, CDR2 SMNVEV (reference sequence). J gave up 0 bases and V 0 bases, and 2 bases lay outside the gene matches.

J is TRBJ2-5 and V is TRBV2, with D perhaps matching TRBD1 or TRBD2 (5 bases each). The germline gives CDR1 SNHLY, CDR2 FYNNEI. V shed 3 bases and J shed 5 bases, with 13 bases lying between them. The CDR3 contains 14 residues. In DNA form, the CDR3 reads TGTGCCAGCAGTGAGCCGGGGCTTCTGGAGACCCAGTACTTC. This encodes CASSEPGLLETQYF.

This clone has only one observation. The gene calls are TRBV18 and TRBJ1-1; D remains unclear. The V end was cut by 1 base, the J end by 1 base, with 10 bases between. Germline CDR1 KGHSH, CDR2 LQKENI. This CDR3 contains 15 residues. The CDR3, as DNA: TGTGCCAGCTCACCACAGGGATCGACGAACACTGAAGCTTTCTTT. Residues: CASSPQGSTNTEAFF.

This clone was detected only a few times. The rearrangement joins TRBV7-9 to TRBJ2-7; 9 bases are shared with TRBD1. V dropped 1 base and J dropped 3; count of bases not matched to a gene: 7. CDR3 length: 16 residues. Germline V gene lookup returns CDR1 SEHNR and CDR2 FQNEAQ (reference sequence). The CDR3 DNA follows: TGTGCCAGCAGCTTAGGTGGGACAGGGTTGGGCTACGAGCAGTACTTC. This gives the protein CASSLGGTGLGYEQYF.

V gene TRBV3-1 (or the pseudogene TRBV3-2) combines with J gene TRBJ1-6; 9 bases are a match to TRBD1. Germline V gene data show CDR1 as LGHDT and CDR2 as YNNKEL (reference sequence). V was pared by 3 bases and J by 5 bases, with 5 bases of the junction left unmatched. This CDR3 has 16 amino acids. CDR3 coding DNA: TGTGCCAGCAGCCAGTACAGGGGGCAAAATAATTCACCCCTCCACTTT. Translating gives CASSQYRGQNNSPLHF.

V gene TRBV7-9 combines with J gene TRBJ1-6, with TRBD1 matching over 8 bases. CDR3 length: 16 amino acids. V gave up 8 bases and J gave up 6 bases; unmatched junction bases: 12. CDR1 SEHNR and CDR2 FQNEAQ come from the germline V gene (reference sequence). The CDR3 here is CASQPDQTGVNSPLHF. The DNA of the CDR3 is TGTGCCAGCCAGCCGGACCAGACAGGGGTTAATTCACCCCTCCACTTT.

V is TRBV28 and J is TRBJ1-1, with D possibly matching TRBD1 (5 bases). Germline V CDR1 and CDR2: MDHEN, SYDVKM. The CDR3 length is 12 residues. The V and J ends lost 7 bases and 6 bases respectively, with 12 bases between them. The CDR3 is CASMWGGSEAFF. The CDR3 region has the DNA TGTGCCAGCATGTGGGGGGGGTCTGAAGCTTTCTTT.

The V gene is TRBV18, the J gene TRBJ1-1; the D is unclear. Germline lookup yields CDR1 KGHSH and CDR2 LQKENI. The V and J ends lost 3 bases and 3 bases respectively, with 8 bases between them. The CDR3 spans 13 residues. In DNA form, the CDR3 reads TGTGCCAGCTCACCCCGTCCCGACACTGAAGCTTTCTTT. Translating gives CASSPRPDTEAFF.

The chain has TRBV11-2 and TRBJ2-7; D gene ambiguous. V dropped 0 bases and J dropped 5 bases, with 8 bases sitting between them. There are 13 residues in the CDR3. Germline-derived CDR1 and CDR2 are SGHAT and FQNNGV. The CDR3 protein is CASSLDLVNEQYF. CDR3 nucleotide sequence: TGTGCCAGCAGCTTAGATTTAGTTAACGAGCAGTACTTC.

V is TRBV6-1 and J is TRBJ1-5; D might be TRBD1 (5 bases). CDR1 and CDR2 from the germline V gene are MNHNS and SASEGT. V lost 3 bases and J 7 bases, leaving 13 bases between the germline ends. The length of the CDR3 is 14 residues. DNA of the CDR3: TGTGCCAGCAGTGACAGGGTAAGAGGCCAGCCCCAGCATTTT. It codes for CASSDRVRGQPQHF.